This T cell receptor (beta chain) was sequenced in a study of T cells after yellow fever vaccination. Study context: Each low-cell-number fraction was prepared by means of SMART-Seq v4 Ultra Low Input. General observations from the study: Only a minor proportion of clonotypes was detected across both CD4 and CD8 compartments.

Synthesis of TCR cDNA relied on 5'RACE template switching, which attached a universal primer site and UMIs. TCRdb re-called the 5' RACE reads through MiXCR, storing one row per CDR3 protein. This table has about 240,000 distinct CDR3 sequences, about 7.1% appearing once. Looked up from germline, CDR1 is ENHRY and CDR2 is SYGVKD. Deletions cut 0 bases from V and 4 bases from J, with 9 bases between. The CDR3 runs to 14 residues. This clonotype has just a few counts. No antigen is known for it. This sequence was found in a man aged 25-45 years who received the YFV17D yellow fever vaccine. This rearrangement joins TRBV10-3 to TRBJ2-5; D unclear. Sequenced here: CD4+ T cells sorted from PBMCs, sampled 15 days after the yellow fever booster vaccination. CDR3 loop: CAISESGRTETQYF. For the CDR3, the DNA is TGTGCCATCAGTGAGTCGGGCCGGACAGAGACCCAGTACTTC.